This T cell receptor (beta chain) was identified during a study of T cell changes during pregnancy in multiple sclerosis. V lost 6 bases, J lost 1 base, and 6 bases lay in between. Germline CDR1 is ENHRY and CDR2 is SYGVKD. CDR3 length: 12 amino acids. Repertoires were generated with immunoSEQ multiplex PCR, while TCRdb's copy carries only in-frame clones and drops some. Here the sample spans tens of thousands of clones, 90% to 95% being singletons. The receptor comes from a female donor with multiple sclerosis, enrolled in a pregnancy study. This chain uses TRBV10-3 with TRBJ1-1; a weak D match, TRBD1 (6 bases). This specimen was peripheral blood, taken in the first trimester of pregnancy. CDR3 amino acids: CAIRQGNTEAFF. The CDR3 DNA follows: TGTGCCATCAGACAGGGGAACACTGAAGCTTTCTTT.